This T cell receptor beta chain was identified during a study of sequential checkpoint blockade in melanoma. Study details: Arm A got nivolumab then ipilimumab; arm B the reverse, 1:1. Both treatment sequences were followed by maintenance nivolumab.

Repertoires were generated with immunoSEQ multiplex PCR, while TCRdb's copy carries only in-frame clones and drops some. The sample has approximately 13,000 clones, approximately 76% seen once. The sample's treatment: randomized to nivolumab then ipilimumab (arm A) or the reverse (arm B). CDR3 length: 13 amino acids. CDR1 is SGHVS, CDR2 FNYEAQ, per germline. V shed 5 bases and J shed 2 bases, with 10 bases lying between them. The source was CD8+ T cells sorted from blood (inferred from file names), collected from a patient given nivolumab and ipilimumab in sequence. The receptor was derived from a human patient with melanoma. Some clones in this sample may be carry-over from other donors' samples. V and J are TRBV7-6 and TRBJ2-7, with TRBD1 as a possible D gene (5 bases). The CDR3 loop reads CASSLQATYEQYF. The CDR3 DNA follows: TGTGCCAGCAGCCTACAGGCTACCTACGAGCAGTACTTC.